The clone carrying this T cell receptor beta chain has more than one count but fewer than ten. Its antigen remains unknown. Healthy Caucasians from Russia aged roughly 6 to 95 served as donors. This sample was taken from a study of blood T cells in healthy people across ages. Whole-study results and caveats: Those diversity estimates obtained from one million T cells were thought to be underestimates.

This CDR3 has 14 residues. Trimming took 7 bases from V and 0 from J, leaving 13 bases between them. The germline V gene encodes CDR1 MNHEY and CDR2 SMNVEV (reference sequence). Through a sample-barcoded 5' primer and a J-beta primer mix, a second PCR was run for roughly 6 to 12 cycles. Every cDNA molecule carried a tag from a template-switch adaptor bearing 12 random nucleotides. In TCRdb, the 5' RACE reads were re-called with MiXCR into one record per CDR3 protein. This table has more than 650,000 distinct CDR3 sequences, about 53% appearing once. This TCR derives from a man older than 75 in good health. This chain connects TRBV27 to TRBJ2-7; perhaps TRBD2 as D (6 bases). Sequencing was carried out using blood. Written as DNA, the CDR3 is TGTGCCAGCACGCGACTAGGGAGCTCCTACGAGCAGTACTTC. It encodes CASTRLGSSYEQYF.